These 30 T cell receptor beta chains share one sample of origin, sequenced in a study of a mutant IDH1 vaccine in newly diagnosed glioma. Time point in this sample: week 35, safety follow-up. The content of each vaccine dose was 300 ug of mutant IDH1 20-mer peptide, and topical imiquimod accompanied it. Antigens of these TCRs are unknown. TCRdb's copy holds only in-frame clones and misses some; the assay was immunoSEQ multiplex PCR. This sample yields around 45,000 clones, of which 85% to 90% are seen a single time; under 7.5% belongs to the top ten. Sequences were derived from PBMCs, sampled from a glioma patient whose treatment included an IDH1 peptide vaccine. The receptors stem from a woman between 40 and 55 years old with glioma.

On this clone itself: The junction departs from the called germline gene at one end, perhaps through a read error. The chain has TRBV7-7 and TRBJ2-3, with TRBD1 matching 7 bases. Germline-derived CDR1 and CDR2 are SSHAT and FNYEAQ (reference sequence). CDR3 length: 15 residues. This CDR3 reads CASSPTGASTDTQYF. The CDR3 DNA reads TGTGCTAGCAGCCCCACAGGGGCTTCCACAGATACGCAGTATTTT. The variable domain in full, completed from reference TRBV7-7 and TRBJ2-3, reads GAGVSQSPRYKVTKRGQDVTLRCDPISSHATLYWYQQALGQGPEFLTYFNYEAQPDKSGLPSDRFSAERPEGSISTLTIQRTEQRDSAMYRCASSPTGASTDTQYFGPGTRLTVL.

This clone was observed a single time. The V call is TRBV2, the J call TRBJ2-7, with unresolved D. Trimming pared 4 bases from V and 3 bases from J, leaving 7 bases between. CDR3 length: 12 residues. CDR1 is SNHLY, CDR2 FYNNEI, per germline. CDR3 coding DNA: TGTGCCAGCAGTGCGGCTTTCTACGAGCAGTACTTC. Translated, it gives CASSAAFYEQYF.

This chain joins TRBV5-4 and TRBJ2-5; 8 bases align to TRBD2. This CDR3 is 13 amino acids long. With V trimmed by 3 bases and J by 5 bases, 3 bases remained unmatched. Germline values: CDR1 SGHNT, CDR2 YYREEE (reference sequence). CDR3 DNA: TGTGCCAGCAGCTCAACTAGCGGTGAGACCCAGTACTTC. Protein product: CASSSTSGETQYF.

The table lists this clone with a few counts. The rearrangement joins TRBV30 to TRBJ2-1; D is perhaps TRBD1 or TRBD2 (5 bases each). The CDR3 contains 13 residues. Germline V gene sequence: CDR1 GTSNPN, CDR2 SVGIG (reference sequence). V was trimmed by 0 bases and J by 5 bases, leaving 8 bases between them. For the CDR3, the DNA is TGTGCCTGGAGTGTAGGGGAGAACAATGAGCAGTTCTTC. Protein sequence: CAWSVGENNEQFF.

CDR3 protein: CASSDDTQTNEKLFF. In DNA form, the CDR3 reads TGTGCCAGCAGTGACGATACGCAAACTAATGAAAAACTGTTTTTT. This chain connects TRBV25-1 to TRBJ1-4, with unresolved D. The CDR3 has 15 amino acids. V shed 3 bases and J shed 1 base, with 9 bases lying between them. The germline gives CDR1 MGHDK, CDR2 SYGVNS.

V and J are TRBV15 and TRBJ1-1, with 8 bases lining up with TRBD1. The CDR3 consists of 16 residues. Trimming removed 3 bases from V and 6 bases from J; junction bases left unmatched: 12. CDR1 is LNHNV, CDR2 YYDKDF, per germline (reference sequence). The CDR3 region is CATSRDRAGVEAEAFF. Written as DNA, the CDR3 is TGTGCCACCAGCAGGGACAGGGCGGGGGTCGAGGCTGAAGCTTTCTTT.

J is TRBJ2-6 and V is TRBV6-1, with D possibly matching TRBD2 (6 bases). The CDR3 is 15 residues long. Germline values: CDR1 MNHNS, CDR2 SASEGT. V lost 6 bases and J 7 bases, leaving 16 bases between the germline ends. For the CDR3, the DNA is TGTGCCAGCAGCTCTGGACGGGCGGGAGCCAACGTCCTGACTTTC. Translated: CASSSGRAGANVLTF.

V gene TRBV5-5 combines with J gene TRBJ2-3; D is ambiguous. This CDR3 region has 13 residues. Germline loops: CDR1 SGHKS, CDR2 YYEKEE (reference sequence). Trimming left V 0 bases short and J 1 base short, with 3 bases between. CDR3: CASSLVGTDTQYF. The CDR3 DNA reads as TGTGCCAGCAGCTTGGTCGGCACAGATACGCAGTATTTT.

The sample holds one count of this clone. This chain joins TRBV14 and TRBJ2-3, with unresolved D. This CDR3 spans 13 amino acids. Germline V gene data show CDR1 as SGHDN and CDR2 as FVKESK. V was pared by 0 bases and J by 0 bases, with 1 base between. CDR3 loop: CASSQDSTDTQYF. The CDR3, as DNA: TGTGCCAGCAGCCAAGATAGCACAGATACGCAGTATTTT.

The genes are TRBV4-1 and TRBJ1-6, with D unclear. The CDR3 runs 15 residues. Germline CDR1 and CDR2: MGHRA and YSYEKL. The germline V and J ends were trimmed by 0 bases and 0 bases, with 3 bases remaining between them. The CDR3 DNA reads TGCGCCAGCAGCCAAGATGGCTCCTATAATTCACCCCTCCACTTT. Protein product: CASSQDGSYNSPLHF.

The chain couples TRBV4-1 to TRBJ2-7; D possibly corresponds to TRBD2 (5 bases). The germline gives CDR1 MGHRA, CDR2 YSYEKL. V was shortened by 1 base and J by 4 bases, with 17 bases between the two germline ends. The CDR3 consists of 16 residues. CDR3 nucleotide sequence: TGCGCCAGCAGCCAAGGCTGGGCGGCGGGTCGGTACGAGCAGTACTTC. This sequence encodes CASSQGWAAGRYEQYF.

The chain couples TRBV28 to TRBJ2-7; possible D gene TRBD2, 5 bases. This CDR3 comprises 12 residues. V was trimmed by 4 bases and J by 3 bases, leaving 7 bases between them. The germline V gene has CDR1 MDHEN and CDR2 SYDVKM. The chain's CDR3 is CASSSRDYEQYF. For the CDR3, the DNA is TGTGCCAGCAGTTCCCGGGACTACGAGCAGTACTTC.

The chain is built from TRBV10-1 and TRBJ2-7; TRBD1 or TRBD2 may be the D gene (5 bases each). The germline V and J ends were trimmed by 4 bases and 6 bases, with 19 bases remaining between them. The CDR3 spans 15 residues. In germline, CDR1 is WNHNN, CDR2 SYGVQD (reference sequence). The CDR3 bases are TGCGCCAGCAGTGCCCGGGGCATGGGGCGATCCGAGCAGTACTTC. Protein product: CASSARGMGRSEQYF.

This chain links TRBV11-2 with TRBJ1-1, with D perhaps TRBD1 (5 bases). Per germline, CDR1 SGHAT and CDR2 FQNNGV. The CDR3 sequence is 11 residues long. The ends were cut back, 5 bases at V and 12 bases at J, with 13 bases in the middle. The CDR3, as DNA: TGTGCCAGCAGCCCAAAGGGGTTCCCTTTCTTT. Translating it yields CASSPKGFPFF. The variable domain in full, completed from reference TRBV11-2 and TRBJ1-1, reads EAGVAQSPRYKIIEKRQSVAFWCNPISGHATLYWYQQILGQGPKLLIQFQNNGVVDDSQLPKDRFSAERLKGVDSTLKIQPAKLEDSAVYLCASSPKGFPFFGQGTRLTVV.

This clone was observed a single time. The chain joins TRBV6-6 to TRBJ2-7; 8 bases match TRBD1. There are 12 residues in the CDR3. Germline V lookup: CDR1 MNHNY, CDR2 SVGAGI (reference sequence). The V and J ends lost 6 bases and 6 bases, in that order; junction bases with no gene match: 4. The CDR3 loop reads CASRPDRGEQYF. In nucleotides, the CDR3 is TGTGCCAGCAGACCCGACAGGGGCGAGCAGTACTTC.

The CDR3 protein is CASSPDSQIGRAFF. The CDR3 DNA follows: TGTGCCAGCTCACCGGACAGCCAAATAGGGCGGGCTTTCTTT. This chain links TRBV18 with TRBJ1-1; TRBD1 might be the D (6 bases). In germline, CDR1 is KGHSH, CDR2 LQKENI. This CDR3 comprises 14 residues. V was clipped by 3 bases and J by 11 bases, with 19 bases between them.

The chain carries TRBV5-1 and TRBJ2-2, with 9 bases that match TRBD1. J lost 4 bases, V lost 2 bases, and 3 bases had no gene match. CDR1 and CDR2 (germline): SGHRS, YFSETQ. The CDR3 has 15 amino acids. The CDR3 region is CASSFGTGTTGELFF. CDR3 sequence (DNA): TGCGCCAGCAGCTTTGGGACAGGGACCACCGGGGAGCTGTTTTTT. The entire variable domain, with the rest obtained from reference TRBV5-1 and TRBJ2-2, is as follows: KAGVTQTPRYLIKTRGQQVTLSCSPISGHRSVSWYQQTPGQGLQFLFEYFSETQRNKGNFPGRFSGRQFSNSRSEMNVSTLELGDSALYLCASSFGTGTTGELFFGEGSRLTVL.

The J gene is TRBJ1-2, the V gene TRBV28; D is perhaps TRBD1 (5 bases). Trimming took off 3 bases at V and 4 bases at J, with 12 bases between the two ends. The CDR3 sequence is 14 residues long. CDR1 is MDHEN and CDR2 is SYDVKM in the germline V gene. CDR3 bases: TGTGCCAGCAGTTTGGGGCAGGTCTTCTATGGCTACACCTTC. It translates to CASSLGQVFYGYTF.

The rearrangement joins TRBV4-1 to TRBJ2-6; 15 nucleotides line up with TRBD2. Per the germline V gene, CDR1 is MGHRA and CDR2 is YSYEKL. Trimming took 2 bases from V and 3 from J; bases not matched to a gene: 2. The CDR3 has 18 amino acids. The CDR3 region is CASSQRTSGGVGANVLTF. The CDR3 nucleotides are TGCGCCAGCAGCCAACGGACTAGCGGGGGGGTTGGGGCCAACGTCCTGACTTTC.

This chain's CDR3 is CASSVGVTGELFF. As DNA, the CDR3 is TGTGCCAGCAGTGTGGGGGTTACCGGGGAGCTGTTTTTT. The rearrangement uses TRBV2 and TRBJ2-2; D is perhaps TRBD1 or TRBD2 (5 bases each). The V end was cut by 4 bases, the J end by 5 bases, with 8 bases between. Germline lookup yields CDR1 SNHLY and CDR2 FYNNEI. The CDR3 covers 13 residues.

This clone was seen a single time. The rearrangement uses TRBV5-4 and TRBJ1-3, with 12 nucleotides matching TRBD1. The CDR3 is 17 amino acids. V shed 4 bases, J shed 0 bases, and the junction held 5 bases outside the gene matches. Germline V gene lookup returns CDR1 SGHNT and CDR2 YYREEE (reference sequence). The CDR3 loop reads CASSTGTGGHSGNTIYF. The CDR3 DNA reads TGTGCCAGCAGCACCGGGACAGGGGGCCACTCTGGAAACACCATATATTTT.

V is TRBV6-5 and J is TRBJ2-5; 11 nucleotides align to TRBD2. CDR1 and CDR2 from the germline V gene are MNHEY and SVGAGI. CDR3 length: 15 amino acids. The V and J ends lost 5 bases and 1 base, in that order; junction bases with no gene match: 3. In nucleotides, the CDR3 is TGTGCCAGCAGTCTAGCGGGGGGTATCCAAGAGACCCAGTACTTC. Translated: CASSLAGGIQETQYF.

This chain links TRBV4-1 with TRBJ1-1; D gene ambiguous. V lost 4 bases and J lost 1, with 4 bases in between. In germline, CDR1 is MGHRA, CDR2 YSYEKL. The CDR3 length is 12 residues. CDR3 residues: CASSPENTEAFF. The CDR3 DNA follows: TGCGCCAGCAGCCCGGAGAACACTGAAGCTTTCTTT.

V gene TRBV6-5 combines with J gene TRBJ2-3, with D unresolved. V was trimmed by 0 bases and J by 5 bases, leaving 6 bases between them. The CDR3 length is 13 residues. Germline-derived CDR1 and CDR2 are MNHEY and SVGAGI. The CDR3 sequence: CASSYSSLDTQYF. The CDR3 nucleotides read TGTGCCAGCAGTTACTCGAGTCTAGATACGCAGTATTTT.

The CDR3 nucleotides are TGTGCCAGTAGCTCGGGGGCACTCACCTATAATTCACCCCTCCACTTT. Protein: CASSSGALTYNSPLHF. This rearrangement joins TRBV19 to TRBJ1-6; D possibly corresponds to TRBD1 (6 bases). Per the germline V gene, CDR1 is LNHDA and CDR2 is SQIVND (reference sequence). The CDR3 contains 16 residues. Trimming took off 6 bases at V and 2 bases at J, with 14 bases between the two ends. Supplemented by reference TRBV19 and TRBJ1-6, the full variable domain reads DGGITQSPKYLFRKEGQNVTLSCEQNLNHDAMYWYRQDPGQGLRLIYYSQIVNDFQKGDIAEGYSVSREKKESFPLTVTSAQKNPTAFYLCASSSGALTYNSPLHFGNGTRLTVT.

The V call is TRBV27, the J call TRBJ1-4; D is perhaps TRBD1 (5 bases). The length of the CDR3 is 16 residues. Trimming removed 5 bases from V and 6 bases from J, with 19 bases in between. CDR1 is MNHEY, CDR2 SMNVEV, per germline (reference sequence). For the CDR3, the DNA is TGTGCCAGCAGTCAACTTGGGGGAGGGGCGGATGAAAAACTGTTTTTT. This encodes CASSQLGGGADEKLFF.

The chain uses TRBV5-1 and TRBJ1-1, with 7 bases aligning to TRBD1. Trimming cost V 3 bases and J 1 base; bases outside gene matches: 3. CDR1 is SGHRS, CDR2 YFSETQ, per germline. CDR3 length equals 14 residues. CDR3 amino acids: CASSSGQPNTEAFF. CDR3 DNA sequence: TGCGCCAGCAGCTCGGGACAGCCGAACACTGAAGCTTTCTTT.

V gene TRBV29-1 combines with J gene TRBJ2-7; D is undetermined. There are 15 residues in the CDR3. The V and J ends lost 7 bases and 4 bases respectively, with 23 bases between them. Per germline, CDR1 SQVTM and CDR2 ANQGSEA. The CDR3 DNA is TGCAGCGCTACCTCCCTATGGCGGTCTCAATACGAGCAGTACTTC. It specifies CSATSLWRSQYEQYF.

This chain joins TRBV30 and TRBJ1-2; perhaps TRBD1 as D (5 bases). This CDR3 has 17 amino acids. From germline, CDR1 is GTSNPN and CDR2 SVGIG (reference sequence). The ends were cut back, 0 bases at V and 8 bases at J, with 25 bases in the middle. CDR3 nucleotides: TGTGCCTGGAGTGTACGGTATACCCCGGGGCGTACTGAGGGCTACACCTTC. Translated, it gives CAWSVRYTPGRTEGYTF.

The chain combines TRBV18 with TRBJ1-1; D is unclear. This CDR3 has 12 residues. Germline CDR1 reads KGHSH; CDR2 reads LQKENI. Between the trimmed V and J ends, which lost 2 bases and 4 bases, there was a span of 5 bases. CDR3: CASSPKGTEAFF. DNA for the CDR3: TGTGCCAGCTCACCAAAGGGCACTGAAGCTTTCTTT.